The present T cell receptor beta chain was sequenced within a study of OX40 agonist ivuxolimab in advanced cancers. About the investigation overall: Ivuxolimab was a fully human IgG2 agonistic monoclonal antibody targeting the costimulatory receptor OX40 (CD134). Intravenous ivuxolimab was administered to patients every 2 weeks at six dose levels: 0.01, 0.1, 0.3, 1.5, 3 and 10 mg/kg. Patients were allowed to have had prior anti-PD-1, anti-PD-L1 or anti-CTLA-4 therapy, and approximately 40% of the dose-escalation patients had been treated with checkpoint inhibitors. A male proportion of roughly 80% and a mean age of approximately 60 years, ranging from roughly 23 to 85, were recorded for the dose-escalation cohort. The purpose of peripheral TCRbeta sequencing was to test whether ivuxolimab changed TCR sequence diversity and led to clonal T-cell expansion. Three dose-escalation patients achieved partial responses, one with hepatocellular carcinoma and two with cutaneous melanoma. Of the roughly 54 dose-escalation patients, hepatocellular carcinoma was present in about 20, melanoma in approximately 15, renal cell carcinoma in 9 and head and neck cancer in 9. The monotherapy dose-escalation portion (N ≈ 52 patients) of the phase I ivuxolimab trial is reported in the paper.

Here is what the overall study found, with its caveats: After ivuxolimab, expanded clones were on average more numerous among CD8+ T cells than among CD4+ T cells. The antigen specificity of the peripheral T cells that underwent clonal expansion was not determined. At doses of 0.1 to 3.0 mg/kg, clonal expansion of both CD4+ and CD8+ blood T cells was observed from baseline to week 6. Partial responders in the 0.1-3.0 mg/kg groups had among the lowest normalized peripheral clonal expansion, especially among CD8+ T cells. Low levels of normalized T-cell clonal expansion were also seen in some patients who did not respond.

Genomic DNA was extracted from sorted cells for sequencing of the TCRbeta CDR3 region. The immunoSEQ Assay was used to sequence the TCRbeta CDR3 regions. Drawn from immuneACCESS, this table holds only the in-frame rearrangements with V and J called that TCRdb kept. Clones are partly lost; checked studies trace under half to an unresolved V gene and leave the rest unexplained. Here the sample has roughly 70,000 clones; about 86% occur a single time. 0.75% of the sample comes from the top ten. CDR1 and CDR2, per the germline V gene, are KGHSH and LQKENI. V is pruned by 2 bases and J by 7 bases, leaving 1 base of the junction without a gene match. The CDR3 covers 14 residues, taking in both the cysteine and the phenylalanine. Only the CDR3 DNA stays, 42 bases, in frame from base 1. The sample holds one count of this clone. Its antigen is currently not known. Within one base of it there is no much larger clone, and no base qualities were kept.

Patients with a history of autoimmune disease or receiving systemic immunosuppression were excluded from the trial. In every dose cohort, peripheral blood was drawn for TCR sequencing at baseline, cycle 4 day 1, and cycle 7 day 1. Samples were obtained from an open-label, multicenter, first-in-human phase I dose-escalation trial of ivuxolimab. Adults with locally advanced or metastatic melanoma, renal cell, hepatocellular, or head and neck squamous cell carcinoma were enrolled in the trial. Before TCR sequencing, CD4+ T cells and CD8+ T cells were sorted from peripheral blood as separate populations.

The chain is assembled from TRBV18 and TRBJ1-6, with 8 bases in between that match TRBD1. The clonotype originates from an adult with an advanced solid tumor such as melanoma, head and neck, liver or kidney cancer. The sequencing used CD4+ or CD8+ T cells sorted from blood, collected in a trial of the OX40 agonist ivuxolimab. The DNA is as follows: TGTGCCAGCTCACCAGGGACAGGCAATTCACCCCTCCACTTT. Its product reads: CASSPGTGNSPLHF.